This T cell receptor (beta chain) emerged from a study of molecular identifiers for immune sequencing clone quantification. Study results and limitations: In naive cells, clones above 20 RNA copies held under 1% of molecules, whereas in effector cells they held over 98%. Reports indicate spiked Jurkat TCR RNA from one cell could be found among about a million naive cells.

This clonotype was seen at least ten times. Its antigen is unknown. When naive CD8 T cells were sorted, they were gated as CD8+CD4-CCR7+CD45RA+. The J segment lost 6 bases and the V segment lost 5 bases, leaving 10 bases of the junction unmatched. The CDR3 totals 15 residues. Germline CDR1 and CDR2: MDHEN and SYDVKM. Bulk TCR library preparation followed previously described methods with listed TCR primers. MiXCR was run by TCRdb on the PCR reads, yielding one entry per CDR3 protein. Of about 510,000 distinct CDR3 sequences listed, around 23% are singletons. The sample was naive CD8+ T cells from blood, with Jurkat cell RNA spiked in. The subset here: FACS-sorted CD8+CD4-CCR7+CD45RA+ naive T cells. This chain links TRBV28 with TRBJ1-1; 9 nucleotides line up with TRBD1. This clonotype was obtained from a human donor in good health. Some libraries in this study had Jurkat cell RNA spiked in. The CDR3 region is CASSNTQGALSEAFF. The CDR3 DNA sequence: TGTGCCAGCAGTAACACACAGGGGGCGCTGTCTGAAGCTTTCTTT.